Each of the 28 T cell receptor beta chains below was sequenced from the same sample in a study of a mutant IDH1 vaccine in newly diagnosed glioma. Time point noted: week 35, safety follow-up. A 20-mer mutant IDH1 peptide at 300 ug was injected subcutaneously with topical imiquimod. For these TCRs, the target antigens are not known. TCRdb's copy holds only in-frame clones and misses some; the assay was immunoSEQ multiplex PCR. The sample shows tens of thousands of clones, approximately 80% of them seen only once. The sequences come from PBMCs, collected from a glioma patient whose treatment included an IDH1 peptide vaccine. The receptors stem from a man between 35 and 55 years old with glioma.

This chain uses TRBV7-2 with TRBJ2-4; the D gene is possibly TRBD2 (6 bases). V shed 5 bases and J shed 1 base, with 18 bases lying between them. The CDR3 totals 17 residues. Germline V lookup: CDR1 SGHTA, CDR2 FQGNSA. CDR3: CASSPITSRGAKNIQYF. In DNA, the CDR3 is TGTGCCAGCAGCCCGATCACTAGCCGCGGGGCCAAAAACATTCAGTACTTC.

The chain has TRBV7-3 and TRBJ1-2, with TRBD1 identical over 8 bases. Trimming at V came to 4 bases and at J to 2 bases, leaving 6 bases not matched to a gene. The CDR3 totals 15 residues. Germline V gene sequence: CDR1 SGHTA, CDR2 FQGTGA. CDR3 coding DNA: TGTGCCAGCAGCTCGCAGACAGGGGCAAACTATGGCTACACCTTC. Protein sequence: CASSSQTGANYGYTF. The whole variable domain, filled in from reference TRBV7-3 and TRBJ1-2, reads GAGVSQTPSNKVTEKGKYVELRCDPISGHTALYWYRQSLGQGPEFLIYFQGTGAADDSGLPNDRFFAVRPEGSVSTLKIQRTERGDSAVYLCASSSQTGANYGYTFGSGTRLTVV.

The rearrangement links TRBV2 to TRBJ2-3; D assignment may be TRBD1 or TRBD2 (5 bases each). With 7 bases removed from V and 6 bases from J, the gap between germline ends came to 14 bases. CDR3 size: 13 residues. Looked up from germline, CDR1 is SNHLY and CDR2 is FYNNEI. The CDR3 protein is CASMTIWGDTQYF. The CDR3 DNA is TGTGCCAGCATGACGATCTGGGGGGATACGCAGTATTTT.

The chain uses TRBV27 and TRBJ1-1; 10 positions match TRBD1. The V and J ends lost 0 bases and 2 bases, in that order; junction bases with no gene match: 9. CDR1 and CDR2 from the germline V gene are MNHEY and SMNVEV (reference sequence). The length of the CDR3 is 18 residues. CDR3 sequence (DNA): TGTGCCAGCAGTTTATCGAGAGGAGAGACAGGGGGCAACACTGAAGCTTTCTTT. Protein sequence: CASSLSRGETGGNTEAFF.

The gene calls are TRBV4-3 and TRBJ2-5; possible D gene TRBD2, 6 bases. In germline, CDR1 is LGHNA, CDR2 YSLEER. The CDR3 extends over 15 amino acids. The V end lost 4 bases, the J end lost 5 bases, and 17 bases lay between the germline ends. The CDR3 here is CASSRPGEMVETQYF. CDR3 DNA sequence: TGCGCCAGCAGCCGACCGGGGGAGATGGTGGAGACCCAGTACTTC.

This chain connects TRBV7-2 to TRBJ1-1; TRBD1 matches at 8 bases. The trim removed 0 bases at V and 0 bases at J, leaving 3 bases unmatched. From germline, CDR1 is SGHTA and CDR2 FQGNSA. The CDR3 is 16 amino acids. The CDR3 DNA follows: TGTGCCAGCAGCTTAGCGGGACAGGTCTTGAACACTGAAGCTTTCTTT. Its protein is CASSLAGQVLNTEAFF.

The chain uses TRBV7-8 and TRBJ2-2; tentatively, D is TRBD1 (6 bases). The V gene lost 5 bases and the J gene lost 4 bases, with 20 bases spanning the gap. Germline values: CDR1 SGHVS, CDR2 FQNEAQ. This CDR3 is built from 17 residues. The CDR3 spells CASSPRTAMAGTGELFF. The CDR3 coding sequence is TGTGCCAGCAGCCCCCGGACAGCAATGGCGGGCACCGGGGAGCTGTTTTTT. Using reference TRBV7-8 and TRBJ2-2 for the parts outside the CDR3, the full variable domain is GAGVSQSPRYKVAKRGQDVALRCDPISGHVSLFWYQQALGQGPEFLTYFQNEAQLDKSGLPSDRFFAERPEGSVSTLKIQRTQQEDSAVYLCASSPRTAMAGTGELFFGEGSRLTVL.

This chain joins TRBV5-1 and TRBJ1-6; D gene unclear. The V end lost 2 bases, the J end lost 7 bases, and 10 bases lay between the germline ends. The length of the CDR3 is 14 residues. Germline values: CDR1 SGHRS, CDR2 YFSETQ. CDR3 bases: TGCGCCAGCAGCTTACGAACCCAGAATTCACCCCTCCACTTT. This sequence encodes CASSLRTQNSPLHF. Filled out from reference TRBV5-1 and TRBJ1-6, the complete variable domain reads KAGVTQTPRYLIKTRGQQVTLSCSPISGHRSVSWYQQTPGQGLQFLFEYFSETQRNKGNFPGRFSGRQFSNSRSEMNVSTLELGDSALYLCASSLRTQNSPLHFGNGTRLTVT.

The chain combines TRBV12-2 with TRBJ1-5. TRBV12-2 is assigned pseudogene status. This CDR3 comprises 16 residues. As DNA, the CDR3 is TGTGCAAGGCGCGGAAGGGGGGATCGGGGGAATCAGCCCCAGCATTTT. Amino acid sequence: CARRGRGDRGNQPQHF.

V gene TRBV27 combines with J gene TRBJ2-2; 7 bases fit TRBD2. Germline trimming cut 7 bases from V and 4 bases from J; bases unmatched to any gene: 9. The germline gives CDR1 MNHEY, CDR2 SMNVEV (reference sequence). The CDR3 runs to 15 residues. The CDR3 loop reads CASTGGRGSTGELFF. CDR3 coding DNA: TGTGCCAGCACAGGCGGGAGAGGAAGCACCGGGGAGCTGTTTTTT.

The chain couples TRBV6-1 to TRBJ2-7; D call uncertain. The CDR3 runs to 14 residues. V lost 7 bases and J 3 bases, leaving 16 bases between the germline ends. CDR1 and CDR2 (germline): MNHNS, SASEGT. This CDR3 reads CASTPAQKNYEQYF. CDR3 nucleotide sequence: TGTGCCAGCACCCCGGCACAGAAGAACTACGAGCAGTACTTC.

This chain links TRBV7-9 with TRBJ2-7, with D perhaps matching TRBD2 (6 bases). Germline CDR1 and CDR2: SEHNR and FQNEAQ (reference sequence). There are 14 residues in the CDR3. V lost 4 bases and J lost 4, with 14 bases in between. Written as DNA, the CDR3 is TGTGCCAGCAGCTCGGGGACTCCCCCTTACGAGCAGTACTTC. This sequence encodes CASSSGTPPYEQYF.

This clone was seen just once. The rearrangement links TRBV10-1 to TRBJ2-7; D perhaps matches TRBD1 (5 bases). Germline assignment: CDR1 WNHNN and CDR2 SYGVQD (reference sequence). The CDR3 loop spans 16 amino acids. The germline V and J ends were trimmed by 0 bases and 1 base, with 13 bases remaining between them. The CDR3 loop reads CASSESPGSRSYEQYF. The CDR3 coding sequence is TGCGCCAGCAGTGAGTCGCCAGGGTCTCGATCCTACGAGCAGTACTTC.

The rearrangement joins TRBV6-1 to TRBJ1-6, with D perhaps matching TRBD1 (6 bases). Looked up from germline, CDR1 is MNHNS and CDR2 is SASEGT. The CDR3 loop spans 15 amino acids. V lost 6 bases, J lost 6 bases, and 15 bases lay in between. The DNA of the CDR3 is TGTGCCAGCAGGACTGTGGGGGCCCTTAATTCACCCCTCCACTTT. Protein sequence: CASRTVGALNSPLHF.

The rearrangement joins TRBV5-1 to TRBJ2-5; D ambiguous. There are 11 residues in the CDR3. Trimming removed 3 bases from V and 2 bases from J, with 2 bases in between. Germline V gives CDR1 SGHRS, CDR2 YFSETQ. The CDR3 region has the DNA TGCGCCAGCAGCTATCAAGAGACCCAGTACTTC. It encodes CASSYQETQYF. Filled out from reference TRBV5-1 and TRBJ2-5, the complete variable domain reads KAGVTQTPRYLIKTRGQQVTLSCSPISGHRSVSWYQQTPGQGLQFLFEYFSETQRNKGNFPGRFSGRQFSNSRSEMNVSTLELGDSALYLCASSYQETQYFGPGTRLLVL.

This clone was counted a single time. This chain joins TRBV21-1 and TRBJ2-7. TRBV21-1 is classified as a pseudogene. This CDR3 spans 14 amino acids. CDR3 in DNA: TGTGCCAGCAGCAATCGGGCAGGGAGCTACGAGCAGTACTTC. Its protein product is CASSNRAGSYEQYF.

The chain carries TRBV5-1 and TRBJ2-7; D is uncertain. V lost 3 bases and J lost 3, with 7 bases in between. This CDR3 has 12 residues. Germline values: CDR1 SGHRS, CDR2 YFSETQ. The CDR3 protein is CASSSVDYEQYF. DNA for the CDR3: TGCGCCAGCAGCTCAGTGGACTACGAGCAGTACTTC.

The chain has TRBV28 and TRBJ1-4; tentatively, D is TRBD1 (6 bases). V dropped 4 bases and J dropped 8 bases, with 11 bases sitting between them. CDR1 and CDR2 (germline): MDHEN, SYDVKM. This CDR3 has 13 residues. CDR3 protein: CASSWGAWEKLFF. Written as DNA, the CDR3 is TGTGCCAGCAGTTGGGGGGCTTGGGAAAAACTGTTTTTT.

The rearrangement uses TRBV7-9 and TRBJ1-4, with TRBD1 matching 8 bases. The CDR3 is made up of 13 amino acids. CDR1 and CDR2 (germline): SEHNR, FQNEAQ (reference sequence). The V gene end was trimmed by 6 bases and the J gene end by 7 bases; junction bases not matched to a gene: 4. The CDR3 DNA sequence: TGTGCCAGCAGGCCTGGGACAGGTGAAAAACTGTTTTTT. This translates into CASRPGTGEKLFF.

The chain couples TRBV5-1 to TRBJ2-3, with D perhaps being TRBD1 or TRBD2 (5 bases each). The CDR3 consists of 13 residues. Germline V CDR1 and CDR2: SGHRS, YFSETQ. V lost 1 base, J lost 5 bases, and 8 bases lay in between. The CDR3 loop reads CASSLSGRDTQYF. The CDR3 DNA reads TGCGCCAGCAGCTTGTCGGGGCGAGATACGCAGTATTTT.

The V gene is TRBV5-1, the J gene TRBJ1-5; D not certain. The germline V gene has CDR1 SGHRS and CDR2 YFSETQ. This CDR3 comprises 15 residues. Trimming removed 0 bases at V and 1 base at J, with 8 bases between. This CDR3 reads CASSLDGRSNQPQHF. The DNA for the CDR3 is TGCGCCAGCAGCTTGGACGGGAGGAGCAATCAGCCCCAGCATTTT.

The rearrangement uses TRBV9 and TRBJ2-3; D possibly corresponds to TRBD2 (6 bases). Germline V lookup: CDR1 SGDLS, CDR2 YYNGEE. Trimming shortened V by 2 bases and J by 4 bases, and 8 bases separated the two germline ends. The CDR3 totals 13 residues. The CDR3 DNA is TGTGCCAGCAGCGTGTCTAGCGCAGATACGCAGTATTTT. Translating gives CASSVSSADTQYF.

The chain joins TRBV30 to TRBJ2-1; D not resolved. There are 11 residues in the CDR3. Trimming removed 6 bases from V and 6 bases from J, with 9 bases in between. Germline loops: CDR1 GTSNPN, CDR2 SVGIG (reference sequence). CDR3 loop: CACLYVNEQFF. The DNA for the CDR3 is TGTGCCTGCCTATACGTCAATGAGCAGTTCTTC.

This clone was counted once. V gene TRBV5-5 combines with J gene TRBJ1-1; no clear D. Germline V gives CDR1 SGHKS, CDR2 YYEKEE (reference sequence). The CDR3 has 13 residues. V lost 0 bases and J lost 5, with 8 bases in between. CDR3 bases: TGTGCCAGCAGCTTGGGGTTTGCGACTGAAGCTTTCTTT. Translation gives CASSLGFATEAFF. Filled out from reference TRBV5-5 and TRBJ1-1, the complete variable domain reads DAGVTQSPTHLIKTRGQQVTLRCSPISGHKSVSWYQQVLGQGPQFIFQYYEKEERGRGNFPDRFSARQFPNYSSELNVNALLLGDSALYLCASSLGFATEAFFGQGTRLTVV.

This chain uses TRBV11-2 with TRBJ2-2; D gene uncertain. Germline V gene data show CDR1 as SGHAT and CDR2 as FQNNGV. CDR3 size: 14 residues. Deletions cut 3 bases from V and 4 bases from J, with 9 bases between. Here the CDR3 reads CASSFGLGTGELFF. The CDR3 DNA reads TGTGCCAGCAGCTTTGGGTTAGGCACCGGGGAGCTGTTTTTT.

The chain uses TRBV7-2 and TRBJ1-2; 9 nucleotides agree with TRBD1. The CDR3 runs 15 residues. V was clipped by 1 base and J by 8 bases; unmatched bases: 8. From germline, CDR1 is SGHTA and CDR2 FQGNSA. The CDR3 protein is CASSLGDRVGYGYTF. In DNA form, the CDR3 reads TGTGCCAGCAGCTTAGGGGACAGGGTTGGCTACGGCTACACCTTC. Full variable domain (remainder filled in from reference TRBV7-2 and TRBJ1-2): GAGVSQSPSNKVTEKGKDVELRCDPISGHTALYWYRQSLGQGLEFLIYFQGNSAPDKSGLPSDRFSAERTGGSVSTLTIQRTQQEDSAVYLCASSLGDRVGYGYTFGSGTRLTVV.

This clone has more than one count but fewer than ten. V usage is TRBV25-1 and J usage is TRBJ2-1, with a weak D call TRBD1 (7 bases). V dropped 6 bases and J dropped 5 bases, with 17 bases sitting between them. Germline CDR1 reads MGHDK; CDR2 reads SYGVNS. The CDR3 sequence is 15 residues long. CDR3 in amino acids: CASSGPGGPNNEQFF. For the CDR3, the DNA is TGTGCCAGCAGCGGCCCAGGGGGGCCAAACAATGAGCAGTTCTTC.

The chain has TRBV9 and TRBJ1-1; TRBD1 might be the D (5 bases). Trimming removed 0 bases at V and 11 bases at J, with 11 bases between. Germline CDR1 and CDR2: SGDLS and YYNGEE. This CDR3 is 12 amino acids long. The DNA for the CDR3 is TGTGCCAGCAGCGTAGCCGGGGGGAGGGCTTTCTTT. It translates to CASSVAGGRAFF.